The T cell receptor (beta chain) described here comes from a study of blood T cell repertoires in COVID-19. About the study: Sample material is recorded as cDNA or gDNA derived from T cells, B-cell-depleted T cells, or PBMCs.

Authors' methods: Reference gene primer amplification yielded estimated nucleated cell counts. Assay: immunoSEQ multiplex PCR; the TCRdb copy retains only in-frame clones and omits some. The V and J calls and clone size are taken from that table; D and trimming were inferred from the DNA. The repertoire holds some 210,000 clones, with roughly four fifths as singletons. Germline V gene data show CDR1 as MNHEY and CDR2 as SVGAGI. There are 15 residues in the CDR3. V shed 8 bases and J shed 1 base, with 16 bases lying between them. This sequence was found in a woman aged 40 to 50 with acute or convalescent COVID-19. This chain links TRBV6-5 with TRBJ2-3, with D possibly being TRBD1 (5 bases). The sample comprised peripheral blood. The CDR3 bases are TGTGCCAGCGATTACCCCTTCAGGGGCACAGATACGCAGTATTTT. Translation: CASDYPFRGTDTQYF.